The 10 T cell receptor beta chains below were found in one sample sequenced in a study of CD8 T cells in Susac syndrome. RNA was extracted with the RNeasy kit, and a quantity of 0.5 to 1 ug was reverse transcribed using random hexamers. TCRdb reanalysed the immunoSEQ multiplex PCR reads using MiXCR and keeps one entry per CDR3 protein. The data show some 300,000 distinct CDR3 sequences, with 70% to 90% seen just once and over 0.095% held by the top ten. Sequenced sample: CD8+ T cells from PBMCs. Receptor source: a human donor with multiple sclerosis.

In nucleotides, the CDR3 is TGTGCCAGCAGCTATCAGCCAGGCAGCGAGAACACTGAAGCTTTCTTT. This translates into CASSYQPGSENTEAFF. The rearrangement uses TRBV5-6 and TRBJ1-1; D is ambiguous. This CDR3 is 16 amino acids long. CDR1 and CDR2 from the germline V gene are SGHDT and YYEEEE. Trimming took 3 bases from V and 1 from J, leaving 16 bases between them.

The gene calls are TRBV6-2 or TRBV6-3 and TRBJ1-2; 9 positions match TRBD1. Germline CDR1 is MNHEY and CDR2 is SVGEGT. With 4 bases clipped from V and 8 bases from J, the junction kept 8 bases outside the gene matches. This CDR3 is built from 14 residues. CDR3 bases: TGTGCCAGCAGTTGGGCACAGGGGGCTGGGGGCTACACCTTC. This codes for CASSWAQGAGGYTF.

This chain joins TRBV20-1 and TRBJ1-4, with D tentatively TRBD1 (6 bases). Germline CDR1 is DFQATT and CDR2 is SNEGSKA (reference sequence). Trimming shortened V by 2 bases and J by 3 bases, and 13 bases separated the two germline ends. There are 15 residues in the CDR3. The CDR3 loop is CSARRGAGANEKLFF. As DNA, the CDR3 is TGCAGTGCTAGACGCGGGGCAGGGGCTAATGAAAAACTGTTTTTT.

The V call is TRBV9, the J call TRBJ1-2; TRBD1 matches at 10 bases. Germline lookup yields CDR1 SGDLS and CDR2 YYNGEE. This CDR3 has 17 residues. V shed 3 bases and J 3 bases; nucleotides not matched to a gene: 11. CDR3 nucleotide sequence: TGTGCCAGCAGCGGGGCTGGGACAGGGGCCACCTACTATGGCTACACCTTC. This gives the protein CASSGAGTGATYYGYTF.

The chain couples TRBV28 to TRBJ2-7; 8 bases are a match to TRBD1. Germline-derived CDR1 and CDR2 are MDHEN and SYDVKM. The CDR3 covers 15 residues. The V and J ends lost 5 bases and 2 bases, in that order; junction bases with no gene match: 8. The CDR3 region has the DNA TGTGCCAGCAGTCTCAACGACAGGGGAACCTACGAGCAGTACTTC. Translation gives CASSLNDRGTYEQYF.

This chain links TRBV19 with TRBJ2-6; TRBD1 agrees at 8 bases. V lost 5 bases and J lost 4; bases outside the gene matches: 4. Germline lookup yields CDR1 LNHDA and CDR2 SQIVND (reference sequence). This CDR3 comprises 15 residues. Here the CDR3 DNA reads TGTGCCAGTAGTCCGGACAGGGAAGGGGCCAACGTCCTGACTTTC. Protein product: CASSPDREGANVLTF.

V gene TRBV28 combines with J gene TRBJ2-7; TRBD2 agrees at 7 bases. Per germline, CDR1 MDHEN and CDR2 SYDVKM. Trimming at V came to 11 bases and at J to 3 bases, leaving 10 bases not matched to a gene. CDR3 size: 13 residues. The CDR3 reads CAAGPGEGYEQYF. The CDR3 bases are TGTGCCGCAGGGCCGGGGGAGGGCTACGAGCAGTACTTC.

The genes are TRBV9 and TRBJ1-1; D is perhaps TRBD1 (6 bases). The CDR3 is made up of 13 amino acids. The V end was cut by 3 bases, the J end by 8 bases, with 14 bases between. Germline V gene lookup returns CDR1 SGDLS and CDR2 YYNGEE. For the CDR3, the DNA is TGTGCCAGCAGCGCCGTTACAGGGAACGAAGCTTTCTTT. Its translation is CASSAVTGNEAFF.

The chain employs TRBV20-1 and TRBJ2-4, with D tentatively TRBD2 (5 bases). CDR3 length: 14 amino acids. Between the trimmed V and J ends, which lost 2 bases and 0 bases, there was a span of 8 bases. CDR1 is DFQATT and CDR2 is SNEGSKA in the germline V gene (reference sequence). In nucleotides, the CDR3 is TGCAGTGCTAGACCTGGACTAGCCAAAAACATTCAGTACTTC. Residues: CSARPGLAKNIQYF.

This sequence joins TRBV6-1 and TRBJ2-7; perhaps TRBD1 as D (6 bases). V lost 8 bases to trimming and J lost 2 bases, with 16 bases between them. Per the germline V gene, CDR1 is MNHNS and CDR2 is SASEGT. The CDR3 runs 14 residues. This CDR3 is CASGVHGTPYEQYF. CDR3 DNA: TGTGCCAGCGGGGTTCACGGGACACCCTACGAGCAGTACTTC.